This TCR beta chain was captured by sequencing in a study of shared clonotypes between healthy human individuals. Sequencing was performed with immunoSEQ multiplex PCR; in TCRdb, only in-frame clones are kept and a portion is missing. The sample records a few million clones, 85% to 95% being singletons. CDR3 size: 14 residues. Germline V gene data show CDR1 as SGHRS and CDR2 as YFSETQ. The V end lost 4 bases, the J end lost 7 bases, and 14 bases lay between the germline ends. The receptor comes from a man aged 18 to 35 in good health. The sequenced material came from naive CD4+ T cells sorted from blood. The subset: CD45RA+ positively selected. The rearrangement links TRBV5-1 to TRBJ2-2; maybe TRBD2 (6 bases). Written as DNA, the CDR3 is TGCGCCAGCAGCGAGGCTAGCGCTGGCGGGGAGCTGTTTTTT. It is translated as CASSEASAGGELFF.